Below are 2 T cell receptor beta chains sequenced from a single sample in a study of PD-L1 blockade in urothelial cancer. Documented time point: pretreatment peripheral blood. Assay: immunoSEQ multiplex PCR; the TCRdb copy retains only in-frame clones and omits some. Of tens of thousands of clones in the sample, around 84% were seen once. The sequencing here drew on PBMCs, taken around atezolizumab (anti-PD-L1) treatment. The receptors here all came from a woman aged 70-85 years with urothelial cancer.

The genes are TRBV9 and TRBJ1-1; TRBD1 matches 9 bases. The CDR3 contains 17 residues. The V gene end was trimmed by 0 bases and the J gene end by 0 bases; junction bases not matched to a gene: 6. Germline CDR1 reads SGDLS; CDR2 reads YYNGEE. CDR3 DNA sequence: TGTGCCAGCAGCGTAGATGGGACAGGGCCCATGAACACTGAAGCTTTCTTT. This gives the protein CASSVDGTGPMNTEAFF.

The chain joins TRBV5-1 to TRBJ2-1; 11 bases fit TRBD2. This CDR3 contains 15 residues. Losses at the gene ends were 3 bases for V and 3 bases for J; bases not matched to a gene: 2. Germline lookup yields CDR1 SGHRS and CDR2 YFSETQ. The CDR3 sequence: CASSWLAGGYNEQFF. As DNA, the CDR3 is TGCGCCAGCAGCTGGCTAGCGGGAGGCTACAATGAGCAGTTCTTC.